Below, 2 T cell receptor beta chains from the same sample are listed, as sequenced in a study of blood T cell repertoires in COVID-19 (dated by TCRdb to about 2020). The library was prepared using the immunoSEQ multiplex PCR assay. TCRdb limited this immuneACCESS table to in-frame rearrangements with V and J called. A share of clones is missing; checked studies link under half to unresolved V genes, and the rest is unexplained. The sample records 200,000 to 300,000 clones, roughly 86% of which are singletons. Roughly 9.8% of the sample is taken by the ten largest. The sequencing input was peripheral blood. All receptors derive from a man in his forties who had recovered from COVID-19.

The J gene is TRBJ2-1, the V gene TRBV18; 15 nucleotides align to TRBD2. From germline, CDR1 is KGHSH and CDR2 LQKENI. The CDR3 contains 17 residues. Germline trimming cut 2 bases from V and 6 bases from J; bases unmatched to any gene: 5. CDR3 sequence (DNA): TGTGCCAGCTCACCATGGACTAGCGGGGGGGCTTCCAATGAGCAGTTCTTC. The encoded protein is CASSPWTSGGASNEQFF.

CDR3 sequence reads: CASSYSPEAGELFF. CDR3 DNA sequence: TGTGCCAGCAGTTACTCGCCCGAGGCCGGGGAGCTGTTTTTT. V usage is TRBV6-5 and J usage is TRBJ2-2; no definite D call. This CDR3 spans 14 amino acids. The V end was cut by 0 bases, the J end by 6 bases, with 8 bases between. CDR1 is MNHEY, CDR2 SVGAGI, per germline.